This TCR beta chain is from a study of Graves' ophthalmopathy and Graves' hyperthyroidism. Amplification of the TCR beta CDR3 regions used RNA transcripts (as template). The authors performed first-round RT-PCR with HTBI primers and then a second-round multiplex PCR. TCRdb reprocessed the multiplex PCR reads with MiXCR, giving one entry per CDR3 protein. The sample includes around 660,000 distinct CDR3 sequences, about 38% of them seen just once. There are 16 residues in the CDR3. CDR1 is SGHTA, CDR2 FQGTGA, per germline. Unmatched junction bases numbered 7, after V lost 5 bases and J lost 4 bases. The genes are TRBV7-3 and TRBJ1-4; 10 nucleotides line up with TRBD1. The sequencing sample was made of peripheral blood. This receptor was identified in an adult man with Graves' ophthalmopathy. DNA for the CDR3: TGTGCCAGCAGCGACGGGACAGGGGAATTTAATGAAAAACTGTTTTTT. Translated: CASSDGTGEFNEKLFF.